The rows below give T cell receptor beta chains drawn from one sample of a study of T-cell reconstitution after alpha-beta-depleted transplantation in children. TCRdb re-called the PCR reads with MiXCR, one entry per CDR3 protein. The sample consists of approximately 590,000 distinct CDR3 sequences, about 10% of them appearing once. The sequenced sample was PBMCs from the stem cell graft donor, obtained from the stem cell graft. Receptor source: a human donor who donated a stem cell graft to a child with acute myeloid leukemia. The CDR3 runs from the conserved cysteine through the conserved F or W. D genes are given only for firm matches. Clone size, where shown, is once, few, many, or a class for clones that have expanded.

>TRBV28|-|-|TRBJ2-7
TGTGCCAGCAGCTATACAGGGTTGGGGTCCTACGAGCAGTACTTC
CASSYTGLGSYEQYF
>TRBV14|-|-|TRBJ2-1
TGTGCCAGCAGCCATCGGCAGCTTGGGGGGCAGTTCTTC
CASSHRQLGGQFF
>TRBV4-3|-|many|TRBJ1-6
TGCGCCAGCAGCCAAGTGGGCTATCTAAATAATTCACCCCTCCACTTT
CASSQVGYLNNSPLHF
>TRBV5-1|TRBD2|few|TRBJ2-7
TGCGCCAGCAGCTTGTCCAGCGGGAGTGGTCGCGAGCAGTACTTC
CASSLSSGSGREQYF
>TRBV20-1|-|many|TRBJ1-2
TGCAGTGCTATCTACAACGGAGGGACAAGCGGGTCTATCTATGGCTACACCTTC
CSAIYNGGTSGSIYGYTF
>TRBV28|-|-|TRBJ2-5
TGTGCCAGCAGTTTACCAGTAGAGACCCAGTACTTC
CASSLPVETQYF
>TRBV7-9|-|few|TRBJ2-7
TGTGCCAGCAGCTTAGTTGAAGGCGACTACTCCTACGAGCAGTACTTC
CASSLVEGDYSYEQYF
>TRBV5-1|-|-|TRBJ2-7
TGCGCCAGCAGCTACTCCGGGAGCTTGGTCTACGAGCAGTACTTC
CASSYSGSLVYEQYF
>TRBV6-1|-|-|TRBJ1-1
TGTGCCAGCAGAAACAGGGCGGCGAGCACTGAAGCTTTCTTT
CASRNRAASTEAFF
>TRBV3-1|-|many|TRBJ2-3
TGTGCCAGCAGCCAAGCTTCAGTGGGTTGGGATAGCGATACGCAGTATTTT
CASSQASVGWDSDTQYF
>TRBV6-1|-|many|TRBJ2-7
TGTGCCAGCACCTACGGGGTCTCCTCCTACGAGCAGTACTTC
CASTYGVSSYEQYF
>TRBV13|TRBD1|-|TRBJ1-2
TGTGCCAGCAGCTTAGCCCAGGGGGTCGCAAACTATGGCTACACCTTC
CASSLAQGVANYGYTF
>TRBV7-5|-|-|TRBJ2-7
-
CISVPEAVEGATHYEQYF
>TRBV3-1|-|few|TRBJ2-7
TGTGCCAGCAGCCCTCAGGGGCGGTTCGAGCAGTACTTC
CASSPQGRFEQYF
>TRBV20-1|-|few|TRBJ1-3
TGCAGTGCTAGAGGCATGAGCCCCTCTGGAAACACCATATATTTT
CSARGMSPSGNTIYF
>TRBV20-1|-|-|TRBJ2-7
TGCAGTGCTCAGACGGTTTCCTACGAGCAGTACTTC
CSAQTVSYEQYF
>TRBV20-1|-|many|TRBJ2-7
TGCAGTGCTAGAGATGAGACCAGGCTGGGTTACGAGCAGTACTTC
CSARDETRLGYEQYF
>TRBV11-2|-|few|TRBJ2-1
TGTGCCAGCAGCTACCCCGGGGGCGATGAGCAGTTCTTC
CASSYPGGDEQFF
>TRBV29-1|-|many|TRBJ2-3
TGCAGCGTTACCGGGGCTACAGATACGCAGTATTTT
CSVTGATDTQYF
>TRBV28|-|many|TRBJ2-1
TGTGCCAGCAGTAGGGGCCGGGACTTTTACAATGAGCAGTTCTTC
CASSRGRDFYNEQFF
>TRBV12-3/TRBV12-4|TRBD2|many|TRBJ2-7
TGTGCCACCGGAGCGGGAGGGGAGCAGTACTTC
CATGAGGEQYF
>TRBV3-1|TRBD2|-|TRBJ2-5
TGTGCCAGCAGCCATCCGGGACTAGCGGGAGTGGGCCAAGAGACCCAGTACTTC
CASSHPGLAGVGQETQYF
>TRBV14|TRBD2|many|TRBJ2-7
TGTGCCAGCAGCCATCTTAGCGGGAGCCTCCGCGAGCAGTACTTC
CASSHLSGSLREQYF
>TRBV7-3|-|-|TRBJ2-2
TGTGCCAGCAGCTTACTAGCGAGCGACACCGGGGAGCTGTTTTTT
CASSLLASDTGELFF
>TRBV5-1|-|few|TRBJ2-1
TGCGCCAGCAGCCTGGCTGCGAACTCCTACAATGAGCAGTTCTTC
CASSLAANSYNEQFF
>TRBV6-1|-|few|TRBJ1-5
TGTGCCAGCAGTGCCCAAATAGATCAGCCCCAGCATTTT
CASSAQIDQPQHF
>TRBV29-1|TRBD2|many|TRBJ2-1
TGCAGCCTCCTCCGGACTAGCGGGAGGGGTAATGAGCAGTTCTTC
CSLLRTSGRGNEQFF
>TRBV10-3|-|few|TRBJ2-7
TGTGCCATCAGTGAAGCCTACGAGCAGTACTTC
CAISEAYEQYF
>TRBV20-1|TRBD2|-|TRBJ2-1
TGCAGTGCTATAGGGACTAGCGGGAGGATTTCCTACAATGAGCAGTTCTTC
CSAIGTSGRISYNEQFF
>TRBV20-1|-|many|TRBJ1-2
TGCAGTGCCCCCCTGGCACGGAGCTATGGCTACACCTTC
CSAPLARSYGYTF
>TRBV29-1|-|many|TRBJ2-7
TGCAGCGTGGACACAGGGTCGTTGGAGCAGTACTTC
CSVDTGSLEQYF
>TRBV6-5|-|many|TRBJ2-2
TGTGCCAGCACTTCTAGGGGCGGCGGGGAGCTGTTTTTT
CASTSRGGGELFF
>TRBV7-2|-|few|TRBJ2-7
TGTGCCAGCAGTCGTGACAACCTGGCTCGGGAGCAGTACTTC
CASSRDNLAREQYF
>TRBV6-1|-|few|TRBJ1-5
TGTGCCAGCAGGCAAAAGACAAATAGCAATCAGCCCCAGCATTTT
CASRQKTNSNQPQHF
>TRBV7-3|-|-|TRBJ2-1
TGTGCCAGCAGCTTAGAGTGGGGTAGGGTCGGAAGGAAGGAGCAGTTCTTC
CASSLEWGRVGRKEQFF